This TCR beta chain was recorded in a study of blood T cell repertoires in COVID-19. Turning to the study itself: Specimens from acute and convalescent COVID-19 originated in the United States, Italy and Spain. The analysed material was cDNA or gDNA that came from T cells, B-cell-depleted T cells, or PBMCs.

The data were produced by immunoSEQ multiplex PCR, yet TCRdb's version contains in-frame clones alone and is incomplete. The data hold roughly 160,000 clones, with roughly 81% observed a single time. Patients at the Seattle site were enrolled during active infection and followed longitudinally. V lost 3 bases and J lost 0; bases outside the gene matches: 10. Germline CDR1 reads SGHRS; CDR2 reads YFSETQ. The CDR3 length is 17 residues. Sample: peripheral blood. The TCR originated in a woman older than 75 with COVID-19, enrolled during active disease. V and J are TRBV5-1 and TRBJ2-3; 7 bases line up with TRBD2. As DNA, the CDR3 is TGCGCCAGCAGCTGGTGGGGTAGCGGGCTGAGCACAGATACGCAGTATTTT. Translated: CASSWWGSGLSTDTQYF. The full variable domain, with the rest looked up from reference TRBV5-1 and TRBJ2-3, is KAGVTQTPRYLIKTRGQQVTLSCSPISGHRSVSWYQQTPGQGLQFLFEYFSETQRNKGNFPGRFSGRQFSNSRSEMNVSTLELGDSALYLCASSWWGSGLSTDTQYFGPGTRLTVL.